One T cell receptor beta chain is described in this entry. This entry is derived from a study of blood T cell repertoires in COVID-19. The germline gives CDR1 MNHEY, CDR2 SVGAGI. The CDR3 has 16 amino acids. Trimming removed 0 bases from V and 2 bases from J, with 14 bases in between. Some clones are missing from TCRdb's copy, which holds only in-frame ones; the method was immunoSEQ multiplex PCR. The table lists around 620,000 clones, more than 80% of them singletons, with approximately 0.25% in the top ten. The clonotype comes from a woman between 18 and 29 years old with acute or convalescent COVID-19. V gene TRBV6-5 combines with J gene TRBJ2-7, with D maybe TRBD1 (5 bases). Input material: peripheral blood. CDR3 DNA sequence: TGTGCCAGCAGTTACTCGGTAAGGGGATTAGCCTACGAGCAGTACTTC. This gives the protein CASSYSVRGLAYEQYF.